This T cell receptor (beta chain) was captured by sequencing in a study of T cell changes during pregnancy in multiple sclerosis. Repertoires were generated with immunoSEQ multiplex PCR, while TCRdb's copy carries only in-frame clones and drops some. Here the sample spans tens of thousands of clones, 92% being singletons. CDR1 and CDR2 from the germline V gene are SGDLS and YYNGEE. Trimming cost V 0 bases and J 6 bases; bases outside gene matches: 7. This CDR3 is built from 15 residues. The V and J genes are TRBV9 and TRBJ2-7; 9 nucleotides align to TRBD1. Sequences were derived from peripheral blood, sampled after pregnancy. The receptor's source is a female donor with multiple sclerosis, enrolled in a pregnancy study. Written as DNA, the CDR3 is TGTGCCAGCAGCGTAGCGGGACAGGGAAGGGTCGAGCAGTACTTC. Protein product: CASSVAGQGRVEQYF.